Below are 8 T cell receptor beta chains sequenced from a single sample in a study of graft-versus-host responses after intestinal transplantation. Here immunoSEQ multiplex PCR was the method, and the copy in TCRdb shows in-frame clones only, minus some. The sample gives tens of thousands of clones, 70% to 90% of which show up once; 1.5% to 2% is in the top ten. The material sequenced was PBMCs, taken 26 days after transplant. The receptor set was obtained from a human patient who received an intestinal transplant, so some T cells may come from the graft donor.

This chain connects TRBV7-2 to TRBJ2-7, with D tentatively TRBD2 (5 bases). Trimming removed 3 bases at V and 1 base at J, with 13 bases between. The CDR3 has 15 residues. Germline loops: CDR1 SGHTA, CDR2 FQGNSA. The CDR3, as DNA: TGTGCCAGCAGCTTGACGAGCAGAGGGTCCTACGAGCAGTACTTC. This translates into CASSLTSRGSYEQYF.

The genes are TRBV27 and TRBJ2-2; D is uncertain. Germline values: CDR1 MNHEY, CDR2 SMNVEV (reference sequence). The ends were cut back, 5 bases at V and 0 bases at J, with 7 bases in the middle. The CDR3 totals 14 residues. CDR3 DNA: TGTGCCAGCAGTCGGGTGACGAACACCGGGGAGCTGTTTTTT. Protein sequence: CASSRVTNTGELFF.

The chain recombines TRBV27 with TRBJ2-3, with 7 nucleotides matching TRBD2. CDR1 is MNHEY and CDR2 is SMNVEV in the germline V gene (reference sequence). The CDR3 contains 16 residues. V gave up 5 bases and J gave up 3 bases; unmatched junction bases: 11. This CDR3 reads CASSLLGEGLTDTQYF. The CDR3, as DNA: TGTGCCAGCAGTCTGCTCGGGGAGGGACTAACAGATACGCAGTATTTT.

The chain has TRBV4-2 and TRBJ2-1, with 7 bases that match TRBD2. The trim removed 0 bases at V and 1 base at J, leaving 6 bases unmatched. Germline CDR1 reads LGHNA; CDR2 reads YNFKEQ. The CDR3 totals 17 residues. CDR3 amino acids: CASSQELASGSYNEQFF. CDR3 DNA sequence: TGTGCCAGCAGCCAAGAACTGGCTAGCGGTTCCTACAATGAGCAGTTCTTC.

The chain recombines TRBV18 with TRBJ2-5; 7 nucleotides align to TRBD1. Germline assignment: CDR1 KGHSH and CDR2 LQKENI. Trimming at V came to 6 bases and at J to 1 base, leaving 8 bases not matched to a gene. This CDR3 has 15 amino acids. The CDR3 loop is CASSMDRSVQETQYF. The CDR3 nucleotides read TGTGCCAGCTCGATGGACAGGAGCGTCCAAGAGACCCAGTACTTC. Full variable domain (remainder filled in from reference TRBV18 and TRBJ2-5): NAGVMQNPRHLVRRRGQEARLRCSPMKGHSHVYWYRQLPEEGLKFMVYLQKENIIDESGMPKERFSAEFPKEGPSILRIQQVVRGDSAAYFCASSMDRSVQETQYFGPGTRLLVL.

The rearrangement links TRBV11-2 to TRBJ2-1; D is uncertain. Deletions cut 8 bases from V and 2 bases from J, with 16 bases between. Germline V lookup: CDR1 SGHAT, CDR2 FQNNGV. The CDR3 length is 15 residues. The CDR3 DNA reads TGTGCCAGCTGTAGAAAGTCAACGGCCTACAATGAGCAGTTCTTC. It codes for CASCRKSTAYNEQFF.

This clone is labeled as medium-sized. This sequence joins TRBV6-1 and TRBJ2-7, with 11 nucleotides matching TRBD2. The CDR3 is 15 residues long. Trimming cost V 2 bases and J 5 bases; bases outside gene matches: 5. Germline assignment: CDR1 MNHNS and CDR2 SASEGT. CDR3 bases: TGTGCCAGCAGTGAAACTAGCGGGGGCGGGAACGAGCAGTACTTC. Encoded protein: CASSETSGGGNEQYF.

The chain couples TRBV27 to TRBJ2-2; TRBD2 agrees at 9 bases. The CDR3 extends over 13 amino acids. The trim removed 5 bases at V and 6 bases at J, leaving 1 base unmatched. CDR1 and CDR2 from the germline V gene are MNHEY and SMNVEV (reference sequence). The CDR3 DNA follows: TGTGCCAGCAGTGGACTAGCGCCCGGGGAGCTGTTTTTT. This sequence encodes CASSGLAPGELFF.